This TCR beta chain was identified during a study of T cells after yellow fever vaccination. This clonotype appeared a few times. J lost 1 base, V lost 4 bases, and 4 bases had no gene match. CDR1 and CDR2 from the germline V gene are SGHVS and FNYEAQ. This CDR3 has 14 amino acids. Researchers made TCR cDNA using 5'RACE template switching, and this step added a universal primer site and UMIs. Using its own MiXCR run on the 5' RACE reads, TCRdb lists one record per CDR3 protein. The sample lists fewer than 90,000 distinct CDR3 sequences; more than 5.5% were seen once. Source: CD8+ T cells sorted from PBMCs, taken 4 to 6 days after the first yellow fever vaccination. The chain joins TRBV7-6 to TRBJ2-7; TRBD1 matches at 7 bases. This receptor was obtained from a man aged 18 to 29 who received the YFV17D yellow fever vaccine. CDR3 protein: CASSYRQGSYEQYF. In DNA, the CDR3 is TGTGCCAGCAGCTACAGACAGGGATCCTACGAGCAGTACTTC.